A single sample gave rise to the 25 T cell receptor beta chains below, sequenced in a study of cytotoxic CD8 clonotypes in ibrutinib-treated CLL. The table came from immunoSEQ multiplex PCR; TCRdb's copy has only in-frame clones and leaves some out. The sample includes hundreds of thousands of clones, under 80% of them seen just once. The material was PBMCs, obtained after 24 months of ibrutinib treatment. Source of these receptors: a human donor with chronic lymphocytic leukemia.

Written as DNA, the CDR3 is TGTGCCAGCAGCTTGATAGGACAGGGATATCAGCCCCAGCATTTT. Its protein product is CASSLIGQGYQPQHF. The rearrangement uses TRBV5-5 and TRBJ1-5; 8 positions match TRBD1. V lost 1 base, J lost 5 bases, and 5 bases stayed unmatched. The germline V gene has CDR1 SGHKS and CDR2 YYEKEE (reference sequence). CDR3 size: 15 residues.

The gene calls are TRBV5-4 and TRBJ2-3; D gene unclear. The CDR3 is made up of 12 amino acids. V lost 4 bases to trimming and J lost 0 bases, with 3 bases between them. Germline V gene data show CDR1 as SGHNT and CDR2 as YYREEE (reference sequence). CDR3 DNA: TGTGCCAGCAGCCAGAGCACAGATACGCAGTATTTT. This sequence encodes CASSQSTDTQYF.

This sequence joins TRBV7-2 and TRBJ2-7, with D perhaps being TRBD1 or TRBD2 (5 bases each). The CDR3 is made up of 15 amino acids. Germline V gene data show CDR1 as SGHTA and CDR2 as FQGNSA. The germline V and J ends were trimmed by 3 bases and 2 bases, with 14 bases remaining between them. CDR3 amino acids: CASSFIVGVTYEQYF. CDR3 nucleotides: TGTGCCAGCAGCTTCATCGTGGGGGTTACCTACGAGCAGTACTTC. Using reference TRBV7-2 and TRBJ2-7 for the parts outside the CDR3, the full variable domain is GAGVSQSPSNKVTEKGKDVELRCDPISGHTALYWYRQSLGQGLEFLIYFQGNSAPDKSGLPSDRFSAERTGGSVSTLTIQRTQQEDSAVYLCASSFIVGVTYEQYFGPGTRLTVT.

CDR3 amino acids: CASSNPSFGGRTDTQYF. CDR3 nucleotide sequence: TGTGCCAGCAGTAATCCTTCCTTCGGTGGACGCACAGATACGCAGTATTTT. The chain joins TRBV28 to TRBJ2-3; D gene ambiguous. The length of the CDR3 is 17 residues. Germline V gene lookup returns CDR1 MDHEN and CDR2 SYDVKM. Between the trimmed V and J ends, which lost 5 bases and 1 base, there was a span of 19 bases.

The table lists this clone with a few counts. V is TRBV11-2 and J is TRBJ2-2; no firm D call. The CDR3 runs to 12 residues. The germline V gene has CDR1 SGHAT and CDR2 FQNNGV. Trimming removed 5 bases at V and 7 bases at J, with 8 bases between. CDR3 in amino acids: CASSHPYGELFF. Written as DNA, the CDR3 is TGTGCCAGCAGCCACCCTTACGGGGAGCTGTTTTTT.

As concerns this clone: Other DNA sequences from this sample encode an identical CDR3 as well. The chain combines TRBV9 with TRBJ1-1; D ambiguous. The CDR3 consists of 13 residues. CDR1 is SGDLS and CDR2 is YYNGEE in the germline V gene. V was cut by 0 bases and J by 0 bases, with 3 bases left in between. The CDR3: CASSVAVNTEAFF. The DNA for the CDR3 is TGTGCCAGCAGCGTAGCGGTGAACACTGAAGCTTTCTTT.

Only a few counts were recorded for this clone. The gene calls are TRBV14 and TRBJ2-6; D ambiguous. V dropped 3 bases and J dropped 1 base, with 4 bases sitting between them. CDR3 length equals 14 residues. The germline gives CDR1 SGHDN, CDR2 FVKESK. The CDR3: CASSQNSGANVLTF. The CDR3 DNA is TGTGCCAGCAGCCAGAATTCTGGGGCCAACGTCCTGACTTTC.

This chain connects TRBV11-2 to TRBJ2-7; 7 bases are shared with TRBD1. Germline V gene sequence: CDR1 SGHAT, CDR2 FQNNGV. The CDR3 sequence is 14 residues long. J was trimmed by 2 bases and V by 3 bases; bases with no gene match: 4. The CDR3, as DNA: TGTGCCAGCAGCTTGGGCAGGGGGACCTACGAGCAGTACTTC. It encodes CASSLGRGTYEQYF.

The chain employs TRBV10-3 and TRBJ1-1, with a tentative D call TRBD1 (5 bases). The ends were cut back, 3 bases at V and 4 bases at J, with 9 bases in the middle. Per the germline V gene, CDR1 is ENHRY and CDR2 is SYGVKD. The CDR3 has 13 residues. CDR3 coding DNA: TGTGCCATCAGTGATTCGGGGGGCACTGAAGCTTTCTTT. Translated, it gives CAISDSGGTEAFF.

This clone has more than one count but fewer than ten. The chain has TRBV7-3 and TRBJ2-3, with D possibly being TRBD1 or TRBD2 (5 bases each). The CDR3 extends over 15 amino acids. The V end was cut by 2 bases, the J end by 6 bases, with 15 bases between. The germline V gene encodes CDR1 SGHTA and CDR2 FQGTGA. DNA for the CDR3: TGTGCCAGCAGCTTAGGGGGAAGGATGTCGGATACGCAGTATTTT. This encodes CASSLGGRMSDTQYF.

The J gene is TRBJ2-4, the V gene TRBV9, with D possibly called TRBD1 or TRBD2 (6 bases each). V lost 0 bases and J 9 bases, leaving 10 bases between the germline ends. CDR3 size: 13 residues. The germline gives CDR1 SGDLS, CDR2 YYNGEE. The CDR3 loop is CASSVDGGGIQYF. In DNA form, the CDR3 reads TGTGCCAGCAGCGTAGATGGAGGGGGCATTCAGTACTTC.

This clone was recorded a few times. CDR3 amino acids: CSAPDSSSYTF. CDR3 DNA sequence: TGCAGTGCCCCGGACAGTAGTAGCTACACCTTC. The chain is built from TRBV20-1 and TRBJ1-2; weak D call: TRBD1 (6 bases). CDR3 length: 11 residues. The germline gives CDR1 DFQATT, CDR2 SNEGSKA (reference sequence). Trimming took 6 bases from V and 9 from J, leaving 14 bases between them.

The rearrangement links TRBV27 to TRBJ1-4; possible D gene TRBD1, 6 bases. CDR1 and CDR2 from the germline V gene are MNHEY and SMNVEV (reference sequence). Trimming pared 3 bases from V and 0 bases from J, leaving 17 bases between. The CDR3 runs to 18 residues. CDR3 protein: CASSFRGQLPPTNEKLFF. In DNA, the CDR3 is TGTGCCAGCAGTTTTAGAGGACAGCTGCCTCCAACTAATGAAAAACTGTTTTTT. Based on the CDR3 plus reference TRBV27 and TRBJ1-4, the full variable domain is EAQVTQNPRYLITVTGKKLTVTCSQNMNHEYMSWYRQDPGLGLRQIYYSMNVEVTDKGDVPEGYKVSRKEKRNFPLILESPSPNQTSLYFCASSFRGQLPPTNEKLFFGSGTQLSVL.

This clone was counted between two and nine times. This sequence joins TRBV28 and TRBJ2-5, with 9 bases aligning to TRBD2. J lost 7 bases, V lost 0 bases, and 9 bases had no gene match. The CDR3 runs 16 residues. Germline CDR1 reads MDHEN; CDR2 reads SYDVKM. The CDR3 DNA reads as TGTGCCAGCAGTTTATGGTTTAGCGGGAGTAGTGGGACCCAGTACTTC. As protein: CASSLWFSGSSGTQYF.

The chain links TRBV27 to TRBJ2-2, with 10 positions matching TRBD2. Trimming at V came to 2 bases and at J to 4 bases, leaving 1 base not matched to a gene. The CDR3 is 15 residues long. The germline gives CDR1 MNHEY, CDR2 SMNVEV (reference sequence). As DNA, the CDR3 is TGTGCCAGCAGTTTAAGCGGGAGGGCCACCGGGGAGCTGTTTTTT. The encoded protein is CASSLSGRATGELFF.

CDR3 amino acids: CASSGKQTIVNEQFF. In DNA, the CDR3 is TGTGCCAGCAGCGGCAAGCAGACGATTGTCAATGAGCAGTTCTTC. This chain connects TRBV7-3 to TRBJ2-1; no firm D call. Trimming pared 5 bases from V and 6 bases from J, leaving 17 bases between. Germline values: CDR1 SGHTA, CDR2 FQGTGA. This CDR3 contains 15 residues.

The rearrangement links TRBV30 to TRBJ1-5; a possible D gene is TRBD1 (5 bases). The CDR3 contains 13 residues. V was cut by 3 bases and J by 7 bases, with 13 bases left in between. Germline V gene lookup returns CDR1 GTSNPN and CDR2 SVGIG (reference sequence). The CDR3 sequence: CAWSPGVGQPQHF. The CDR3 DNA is TGTGCCTGGAGCCCGGGGGTAGGACAGCCCCAGCATTTT.

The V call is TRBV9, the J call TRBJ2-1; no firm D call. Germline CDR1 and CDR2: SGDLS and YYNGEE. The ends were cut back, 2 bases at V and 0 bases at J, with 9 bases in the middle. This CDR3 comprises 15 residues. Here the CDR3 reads CASSVGFYSYNEQFF. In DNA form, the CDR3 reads TGTGCCAGCAGCGTCGGCTTTTACTCCTACAATGAGCAGTTCTTC.

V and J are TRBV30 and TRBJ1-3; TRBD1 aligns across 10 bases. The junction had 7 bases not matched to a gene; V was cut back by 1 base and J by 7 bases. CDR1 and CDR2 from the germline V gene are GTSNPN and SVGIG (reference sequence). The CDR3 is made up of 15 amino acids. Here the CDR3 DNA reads TGTGCCTGGAGTGGAGGGACAGGGGATTGGAACACCATATATTTT. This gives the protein CAWSGGTGDWNTIYF.

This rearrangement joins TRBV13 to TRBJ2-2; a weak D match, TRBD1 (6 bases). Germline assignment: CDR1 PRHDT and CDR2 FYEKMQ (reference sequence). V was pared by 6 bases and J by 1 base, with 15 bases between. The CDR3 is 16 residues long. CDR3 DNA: TGTGCCAGCAGGCAACAGGGTGGCGGGAACACCGGGGAGCTGTTTTTT. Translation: CASRQQGGGNTGELFF.

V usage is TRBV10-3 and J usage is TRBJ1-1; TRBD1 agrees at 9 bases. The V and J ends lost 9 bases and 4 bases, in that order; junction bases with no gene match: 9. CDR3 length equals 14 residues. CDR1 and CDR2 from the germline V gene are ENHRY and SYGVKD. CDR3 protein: CAISPGQGSTEAFF. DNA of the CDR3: TGTGCCATTAGCCCGGGACAGGGCAGCACTGAAGCTTTCTTT.

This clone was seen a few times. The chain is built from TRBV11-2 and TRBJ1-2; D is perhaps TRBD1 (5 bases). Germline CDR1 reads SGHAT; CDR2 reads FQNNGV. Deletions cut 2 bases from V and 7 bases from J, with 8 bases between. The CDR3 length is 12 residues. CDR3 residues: CASSLSGLGYTF. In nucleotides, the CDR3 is TGTGCCAGCAGCTTATCAGGGCTTGGCTACACCTTC.

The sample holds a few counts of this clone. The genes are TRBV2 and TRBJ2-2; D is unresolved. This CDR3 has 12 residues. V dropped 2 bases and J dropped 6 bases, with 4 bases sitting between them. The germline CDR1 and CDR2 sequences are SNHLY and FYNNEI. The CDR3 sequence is CASSEWAGELFF. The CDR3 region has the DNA TGTGCCAGCAGTGAATGGGCCGGGGAGCTGTTTTTT.

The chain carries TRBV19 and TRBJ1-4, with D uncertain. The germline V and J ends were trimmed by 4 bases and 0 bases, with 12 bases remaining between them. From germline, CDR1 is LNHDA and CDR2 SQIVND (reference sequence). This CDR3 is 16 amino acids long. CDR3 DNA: TGTGCCAGTAGTACCCGTCGGTCTTCAACTAATGAAAAACTGTTTTTT. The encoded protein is CASSTRRSSTNEKLFF. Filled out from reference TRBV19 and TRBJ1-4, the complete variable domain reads DGGITQSPKYLFRKEGQNVTLSCEQNLNHDAMYWYRQDPGQGLRLIYYSQIVNDFQKGDIAEGYSVSREKKESFPLTVTSAQKNPTAFYLCASSTRRSSTNEKLFFGSGTQLSVL.

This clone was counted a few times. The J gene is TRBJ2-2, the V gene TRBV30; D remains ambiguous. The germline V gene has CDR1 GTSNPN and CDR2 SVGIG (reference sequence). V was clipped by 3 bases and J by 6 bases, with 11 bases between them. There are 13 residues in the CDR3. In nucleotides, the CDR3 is TGTGCCTGGAGGACGGATAGGGCCGGGGAGCTGTTTTTT. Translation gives CAWRTDRAGELFF.